Listed below are T cell receptor beta chains from one sample, sequenced in a study of blood T cell repertoires in COVID-19. Sequencing was performed with immunoSEQ multiplex PCR; in TCRdb, only in-frame clones are kept and a portion is missing. The sample shows under 300,000 clones, 65% to 90% of them seen only once. Input material: peripheral blood. Source of these receptors: a woman in her sixties or seventies with COVID-19, enrolled during active disease. CDR3s include the opening cysteine and the closing phenylalanine or tryptophan. A D gene is named only where the DNA matches it firmly. Rows give clone size only sometimes, using once, few, many, or a class for an expanded clone.

size | J | D | V | CDR3 | DNA
many | TRBJ1-2 | TRBD1 | TRBV29-1 | CSVEMKYPGTGVYGYTF | TGCAGCGTTGAAATGAAGTATCCCGGGACAGGAGTCTATGGCTACACCTTC
. | TRBJ2-5 | TRBD1 | TRBV11-1 | CASSQHRGQEETQYF | TGTGCCAGCAGTCAACACAGGGGGCAGGAAGAGACCCAGTACTTC
. | TRBJ2-7 | TRBD1 | TRBV15 | CATSGRQGPHYEQYF | TGTGCCACCAGCGGCCGACAGGGCCCTCATTACGAGCAGTACTTC
. | TRBJ1-2 | TRBD1 | TRBV5-1 | CASSTGQGAYGYTF | TGCGCCAGCAGCACGGGACAGGGTGCCTATGGCTACACCTTC
. | TRBJ2-6 | . | TRBV9 | CASSVEGERANVLTF | TGTGCCAGCAGCGTAGAGGGAGAAAGGGCCAACGTCCTGACTTTC
. | TRBJ1-1 | . | TRBV4-3 | CASSQESAGQAFF | TGCGCCAGCAGCCAAGAATCTGCGGGCCAAGCTTTCTTT
. | TRBJ2-3 | . | TRBV6-5 | CASSSSNLKRADTQYF | TGTGCCAGCAGTTCCTCCAACTTGAAGAGAGCAGATACGCAGTATTTT
. | TRBJ1-2 | . | TRBV28 | CASSPPFRGYGYTF | TGTGCCAGCAGTCCCCCCTTCCGGGGGTATGGCTACACCTTC
few | TRBJ1-1 | TRBD1 | TRBV5-1 | CASSLTGVGMNTEAFF | TGCGCCAGCAGCTTGACAGGGGTTGGCATGAACACTGAAGCTTTCTTT
. | TRBJ1-4 | . | TRBV7-2 | CASSFGTQGEKLFF | TGTGCCAGCAGCTTCGGGACTCAGGGAGAAAAACTGTTTTTT
. | TRBJ1-6 | . | TRBV2 | CASKPSSYNSPLHF | TGTGCCAGCAAACCCAGCTCCTATAATTCACCCCTCCACTTT
. | TRBJ1-2 | TRBD1 | TRBV19 | CASTNPLTGGGYTF | TGTGCCAGTACCAATCCCCTAACAGGGGGCGGCTACACCTTC
many | TRBJ2-4 | TRBD2 | TRBV7-9 | CASSPSGGVAKNIQYF | TGTGCCAGCAGCCCTAGCGGGGGGGTAGCCAAAAACATTCAGTACTTC
. | TRBJ2-3 | TRBD1 | TRBV24-1 | CATSEQGGTDTQYF | TGTGCCACCAGTGAACAGGGGGGCACAGATACGCAGTATTTT
. | TRBJ1-1 | . | TRBV29-1 | CSVEDKWEQANTEAFF | TGCAGCGTTGAAGATAAGTGGGAACAGGCAAACACTGAAGCTTTCTTT
. | TRBJ2-7 | . | TRBV7-2 | CASSLASGRAPYEQYF | TGTGCCAGCAGCTTAGCGAGTGGCAGGGCGCCCTACGAGCAGTACTTC
. | TRBJ2-7 | . | TRBV27 | CASRGSSYEQYF | TGTGCCAGCAGGGGCAGTTCCTACGAGCAGTACTTC